These 17 T cell receptor beta chains share one sample of origin, sequenced in a study of OX40 agonist ivuxolimab in advanced cancers. TCRdb's table, derived via immunoSEQ multiplex PCR, lists solely in-frame clones and lacks some. The sample has tens of thousands of clones, around 80% seen once; the top ten hold around 2.3%. The sample consisted of CD4+ or CD8+ T cells sorted from blood, taken in a trial of the OX40 agonist ivuxolimab. The receptors were sampled from an adult with an advanced solid tumor such as melanoma, head and neck, liver or kidney cancer.

The chain combines TRBV6-5 with TRBJ1-6; unclear D gene. The CDR3 runs to 14 residues. Trimming took off 6 bases at V and 0 bases at J, with 6 bases between the two ends. Germline V gene lookup returns CDR1 MNHEY and CDR2 SVGAGI. The CDR3 DNA is TGTGCCAGCAGGGGGAGCTCCTATAATTCACCCCTCCACTTT. As protein: CASRGSSYNSPLHF.

This rearrangement joins TRBV7-8 to TRBJ2-3, with D possibly TRBD2 on 5 matching bases. The ends were cut back, 5 bases at V and 3 bases at J, with 12 bases in the middle. The germline V gene has CDR1 SGHVS and CDR2 FQNEAQ. The CDR3 extends over 14 amino acids. The CDR3 region is CASSHGVLTDTQYF. The CDR3 nucleotides read TGTGCCAGCAGCCACGGGGTTCTGACAGATACGCAGTATTTT.

This clone occurred once. This chain connects TRBV9 to TRBJ2-7; no definite D call. The germline CDR1 and CDR2 sequences are SGDLS and YYNGEE. The CDR3 has 13 residues. V shed 4 bases and J shed 1 base, with 9 bases lying between them. The CDR3 loop is CASSLLDSYEQYF. The CDR3 DNA is TGTGCCAGCAGCCTCCTAGATTCCTACGAGCAGTACTTC.

J is TRBJ1-5 and V is TRBV15, with 7 bases identical to TRBD1. The ends lost 0 bases at V and 3 bases at J; junction bases unmatched: 5. The germline CDR1 and CDR2 sequences are LNHNV and YYDKDF (reference sequence). This CDR3 has 16 residues. The CDR3 region has the DNA TGTGCCACCAGCAGAGAGGGGGACAGCTACAATCAGCCCCAGCATTTT. It specifies CATSREGDSYNQPQHF.

This clone was detected once. The gene calls are TRBV2 and TRBJ2-1; a weak D match, TRBD2 (6 bases). Germline CDR1 and CDR2: SNHLY and FYNNEI. The V end was cut by 3 bases, the J end by 12 bases, with 12 bases between. This CDR3 has 12 amino acids. The chain's CDR3 is CASSELTGLQFF. The CDR3, as DNA: TGTGCCAGCAGTGAGTTGACGGGACTGCAGTTCTTC.

The genes are TRBV19 and TRBJ1-4; D remains ambiguous. The CDR3 loop spans 15 amino acids. The V and J ends lost 4 bases and 2 bases respectively, with 11 bases between them. CDR1 LNHDA and CDR2 SQIVND come from the germline V gene (reference sequence). The CDR3 reads CASSTKGTTNEKLFF. The CDR3 DNA reads TGTGCCAGTAGTACGAAGGGAACCACTAATGAAAAACTGTTTTTT.

This chain connects TRBV14 to TRBJ2-3, with a tentative D call TRBD2 (6 bases). V gave up 8 bases and J gave up 0 bases, with 24 bases separating them. Germline V gene data show CDR1 as SGHDN and CDR2 as FVKESK. The CDR3 loop spans 18 amino acids. Here the CDR3 DNA reads TGTGCCAGCTCTCCCGGGTTACTAGCAGCAACTAGCACAGATACGCAGTATTTT. Translation: CASSPGLLAATSTDTQYF.

This clone was detected once. This chain connects TRBV6-5 to TRBJ1-1; D is ambiguous. With 3 bases removed from V and 5 bases from J, the gap between germline ends came to 7 bases. This CDR3 has 12 amino acids. Per germline, CDR1 MNHEY and CDR2 SVGAGI. The CDR3 protein is CASSYRRTEAFF. CDR3 sequence (DNA): TGTGCCAGCAGTTATCGGAGGACTGAAGCTTTCTTT.

The chain has TRBV11-2 and TRBJ2-5, with TRBD2 matching over 7 bases. The CDR3 loop spans 18 amino acids. The J segment lost 6 bases and the V segment lost 3 bases, leaving 19 bases of the junction unmatched. Germline CDR1 SGHAT, CDR2 FQNNGV. CDR3 protein: CASSFRVERGGGRQTQYF. DNA of the CDR3: TGTGCCAGCAGCTTTAGGGTGGAGCGGGGCGGGGGAAGGCAGACCCAGTACTTC.

This chain joins TRBV7-6 and TRBJ1-1; D is undetermined. The germline gives CDR1 SGHVS, CDR2 FNYEAQ. This CDR3 region has 18 residues. Trimming took 5 bases from V and 2 from J, leaving 24 bases between them. The CDR3 reads CASSPHNVTRRINTEAFF. The CDR3 DNA reads as TGTGCCAGCAGCCCGCATAACGTCACCCGGCGGATCAACACTGAAGCTTTCTTT.

This chain connects TRBV30 to TRBJ2-4; 8 nucleotides line up with TRBD1. J was trimmed by 0 bases and V by 7 bases; bases with no gene match: 17. From germline, CDR1 is GTSNPN and CDR2 SVGIG (reference sequence). The CDR3 runs to 18 residues. CDR3 DNA: TGTGCCTCATCCCCCGAGACAGGGGCCGGGCTAGCCAAAAACATTCAGTACTTC. It encodes CASSPETGAGLAKNIQYF.

The chain is built from TRBV18 and TRBJ2-7; D call uncertain. V was trimmed by 2 bases and J by 2 bases, leaving 10 bases between them. The germline gives CDR1 KGHSH, CDR2 LQKENI. CDR3 length: 14 residues. The CDR3 coding sequence is TGTGCCAGCTCACCAGTGACACGAGCCTACGAGCAGTACTTC. Its protein is CASSPVTRAYEQYF.

The rearrangement uses TRBV19 and TRBJ2-2; D not certain. The CDR3 has 14 amino acids. The V gene's germline CDR1 is LNHDA and CDR2 SQIVND (reference sequence). Trimming removed 7 bases at V and 1 base at J, with 10 bases between. CDR3 region: CASTNLRNTGELFF. CDR3 sequence (DNA): TGTGCCAGTACAAACCTCCGGAACACCGGGGAGCTGTTTTTT.

This chain links TRBV1 with TRBJ2-3; the table's D call of TRBD2 was not tested on the DNA. TRBV1 is a documented pseudogene. The length of the CDR3 is 17 residues. The CDR3 spells CTSSQGTSGGGTDTQYF. CDR3 nucleotides: TGCACCAGCAGCCAGGGGACTAGCGGGGGGGGAACAGATACGCAGTATTTT.

This chain uses TRBV6-6 with TRBJ1-2; a possible D gene is TRBD1 (5 bases). This CDR3 region has 15 residues. V was pared by 0 bases and J by 2 bases, with 10 bases between. Germline loops: CDR1 MNHNY, CDR2 SVGAGI (reference sequence). The CDR3 sequence: CASSYSSGANYGYTF. The DNA of the CDR3 is TGTGCCAGCAGTTACTCGTCCGGGGCGAACTATGGCTACACCTTC.

CDR3 nucleotide sequence: TGCGCCAGCAGCTTGGTTTCAGGACTACAAGAGACCCAGTACTTC. Protein sequence: CASSLVSGLQETQYF. The chain carries TRBV5-1 and TRBJ2-5; D is perhaps TRBD2 (6 bases). The CDR3 contains 15 residues. Germline V gene sequence: CDR1 SGHRS, CDR2 YFSETQ. Trimming removed 0 bases at V and 2 bases at J, with 11 bases between.

The V call is TRBV5-4, the J call TRBJ1-4; D is unresolved. Trimming removed 4 bases from V and 6 bases from J, with 13 bases in between. This CDR3 has 14 residues. In germline, CDR1 is SGHNT, CDR2 YYREEE (reference sequence). CDR3 in DNA: TGTGCCAGCAGCACGGGGTCCCGACATGAAAAACTGTTTTTT. Its protein is CASSTGSRHEKLFF.